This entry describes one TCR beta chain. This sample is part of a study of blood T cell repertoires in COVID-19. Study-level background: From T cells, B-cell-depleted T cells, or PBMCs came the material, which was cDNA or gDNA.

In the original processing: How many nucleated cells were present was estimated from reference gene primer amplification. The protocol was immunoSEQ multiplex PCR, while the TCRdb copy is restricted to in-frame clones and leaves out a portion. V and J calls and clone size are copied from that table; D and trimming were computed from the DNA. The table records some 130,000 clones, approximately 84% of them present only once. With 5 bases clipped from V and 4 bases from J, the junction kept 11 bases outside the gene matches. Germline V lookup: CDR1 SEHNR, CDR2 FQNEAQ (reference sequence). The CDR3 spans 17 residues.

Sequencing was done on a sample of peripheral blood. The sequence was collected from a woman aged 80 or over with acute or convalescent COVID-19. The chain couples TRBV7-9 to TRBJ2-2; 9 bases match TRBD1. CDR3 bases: TGTGCCAGCAGCCTCCAACCGGGACAGGGTCCCACCGGGGAGCTGTTTTTT. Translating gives CASSLQPGQGPTGELFF.